This TCR beta chain originates from a study of CD8 T cells in ankylosing spondylitis. CDR1 and CDR2 (germline): LGHDT, YNNKEL (reference sequence). The CDR3 has 16 residues. The ends were cut back, 4 bases at V and 8 bases at J, with 21 bases in the middle. Worth noting for this clonotype: What it binds is unknown.

Each CDR3 protein gets one entry after TCRdb re-called the 5' RACE reads with MiXCR. The table records 450,000 or so distinct CDR3 sequences, about 24% of them present only once. The study, taken as a whole, reports: What appeared characteristic of ankylosing spondylitis blood was a TCR beta motif of eight highly homologous variants.

The sequenced sample was blood, either unsorted or a sorted T cell fraction (not recorded which). The receptor was isolated from a male donor with ankylosing spondylitis. V gene TRBV3-1 combines with J gene TRBJ2-1; TRBD2 might be the D (5 bases). DNA of the CDR3: TGTGCCAGCAGCCGTCAGGCCGGGGTAGGGAGCCATGAGCAGTTCTTC. Its translation: CASSRQAGVGSHEQFF.